This T cell receptor beta chain derives from a study of blood T cell repertoires in COVID-19. Profiling relied on immunoSEQ multiplex PCR, and the TCRdb table lists in-frame clones only, not all of them. The sample lists around 140,000 clones, 78% occurring once. The length of the CDR3 is 13 residues. V was pared by 6 bases and J by 2 bases, with 9 bases between. Sequencing used PBMCs or T cells enriched from blood (not recorded which). The TCR sequence derives from a woman in her 50s who had recovered from COVID-19. The chain joins TRBV12-3 or TRBV12-4 to TRBJ2-3; perhaps TRBD2 as D (5 bases). CDR3 residues: CASSWTSTDTQYF. CDR3 nucleotides: TGTGCCAGCAGCTGGACTTCCACAGATACGCAGTATTTT.